The source of this T cell receptor beta chain is a study of CD8 T cells in ankylosing spondylitis. General study findings and limits: Significant enrichment of disease-linked clones was reported in matched ankylosing spondylitis synovial fluid. In peripheral blood, disease-linked CD8+ clones occurred at relatively low frequencies. Made up of 7 to 9 highly homologous variants, a TCR beta motif appeared characteristic of ankylosing spondylitis blood. Prior literature has documented some motif variants in synovial fluid and blood from reactive arthritis.

Germline assignment: CDR1 SEHNR and CDR2 FQNEAQ (reference sequence). Trimming shortened V by 4 bases and J by 4 bases, and 8 bases separated the two germline ends. The CDR3 is made up of 12 amino acids. The sample holds many counts of this clonotype. Its target is not known. TCRdb used MiXCR to reprocess the 5' RACE reads, holding one entry per CDR3 protein. The data hold roughly 300,000 distinct CDR3 sequences, with roughly 8% observed a single time. The receptor was derived from a male donor with ankylosing spondylitis. The chain has TRBV7-9 and TRBJ2-7; tentatively, D is TRBD1 (6 bases). Sample: blood, either unsorted or a sorted T cell fraction (not recorded which). The CDR3 reads CASSSQGYEQYF. The CDR3 bases are TGTGCCAGCAGCTCTCAGGGGTACGAGCAGTACTTC.